The T cell receptor (beta chain) under discussion was sequenced for a study of cytomegalovirus exposure and HLA in healthy donors. Study in general: Of about 390 genotyped donors, 75% to 90% grouped in the Caucasian-associated ancestry cluster.

V lost 0 bases and J lost 0, with 6 bases in between. This CDR3 contains 16 residues. CDR1 SNHLY and CDR2 FYNNEI come from the germline V gene. Primers: 60 Vbeta forward and 13 Jbeta reverse. The protocol was immunoSEQ multiplex PCR, while the TCRdb copy is restricted to in-frame clones and leaves out a portion. The sample table includes around 50,000 clones. Study-wide results and caveats: Among TCR beta chains, those listed as cytomegalovirus-associated numbered over 150. Most of the TCR beta V segments (in an earlier analysis) were productive either about 87% or about 30% of the time.

As to this clone: Its target is unknown.

Sequencing was performed on PBMCs. The TCR comes from a woman aged 45-59 years in good health and CMV-seropositive. The rearrangement joins TRBV2 to TRBJ2-6; no definite D call. CDR3 bases: TGTGCCAGCAGTGAAGCGTCAGTCTCTGGGGCCAACGTCCTGACTTTC. Protein product: CASSEASVSGANVLTF.